The sample holds many counts of the clone carrying this T cell receptor beta chain. Antigen unknown. This library used around 400 ng RNA and molecular barcoded adaptors spanning alpha/delta and beta/gamma chains. TCRdb passed the reads through MiXCR, listing each CDR3 protein once. The sample consists of fewer than 30,000 distinct CDR3 sequences, less than 25% of them appearing once. This record belongs to a study of read filtering for tumor transcriptome and immune sequencing. Across the study: 8 patients were R-ISS I, 16 were R-ISS II, more than five were R-ISS III. TCR-mapped reads were about 3.5 to 11 million with IR-seq versus about 80 to 1273 with RNA-seq.

Sampling of bone marrow took place during active disease in every patient. V was clipped by 3 bases and J by 4 bases, with 13 bases between them. This CDR3 region has 15 residues. Germline-derived CDR1 and CDR2 are ENHRY and SYGVKD. Study-wide findings and caveats: IR-seq and RNA-seq agreed better without single-read clonotypes.

The rearrangement links TRBV10-3 to TRBJ2-1; tentative D call: TRBD2 (6 bases). Sequencing used a population of CD138-negative cells sorted from bone marrow. The sequence was collected from a donor at least 40 years old with multiple myeloma. CDR3 bases: TGTGCCATCAGTGATGAAGCGGGCCCTTACAATGAGCAGTTCTTC. Protein sequence: CAISDEAGPYNEQFF.